The entry below gives a single TCR beta chain sequence along with its context. The entry originates in a study of blood T cell repertoires in COVID-19. The V gene's germline CDR1 is MNHEY and CDR2 SMNVEV (reference sequence). J lost 9 bases, V lost 6 bases, and 5 bases had no gene match. This CDR3 has 12 amino acids. This table comes from immunoSEQ multiplex PCR, and its TCRdb copy is limited to in-frame clones, with some not included. The repertoire holds about 94,000 clones, with around 74% as singletons. This clonotype was sampled from a man in his 70s with COVID-19, enrolled during active disease. The V gene is TRBV27, the J gene TRBJ2-1; 7 positions match TRBD2. The specimen was peripheral blood. The DNA of the CDR3 is TGTGCCAGCAGGAGAGCGGGATCTGAGCAGTTCTTC. It translates to CASRRAGSEQFF.